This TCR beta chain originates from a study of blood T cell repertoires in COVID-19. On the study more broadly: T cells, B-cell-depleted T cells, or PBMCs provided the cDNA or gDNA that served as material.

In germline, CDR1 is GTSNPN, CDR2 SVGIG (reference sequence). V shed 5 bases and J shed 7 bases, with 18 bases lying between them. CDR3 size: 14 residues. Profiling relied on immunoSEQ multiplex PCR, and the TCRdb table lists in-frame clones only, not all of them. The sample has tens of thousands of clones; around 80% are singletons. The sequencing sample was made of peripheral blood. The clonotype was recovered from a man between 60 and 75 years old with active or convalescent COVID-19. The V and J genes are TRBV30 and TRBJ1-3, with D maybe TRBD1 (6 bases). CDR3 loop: CAWGTGTTWNTIYF. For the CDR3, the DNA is TGTGCCTGGGGGACGGGGACAACTTGGAACACCATATATTTT.